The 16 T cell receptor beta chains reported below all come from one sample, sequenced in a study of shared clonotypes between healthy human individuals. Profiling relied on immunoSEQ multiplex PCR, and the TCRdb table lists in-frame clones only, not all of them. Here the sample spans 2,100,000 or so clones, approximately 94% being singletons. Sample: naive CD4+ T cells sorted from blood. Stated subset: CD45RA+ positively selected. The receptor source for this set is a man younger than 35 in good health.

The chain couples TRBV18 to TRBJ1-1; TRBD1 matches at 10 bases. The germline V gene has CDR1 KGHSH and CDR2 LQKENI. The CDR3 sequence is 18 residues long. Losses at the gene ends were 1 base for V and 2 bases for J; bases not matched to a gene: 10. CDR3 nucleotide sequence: TGTGCCAGCTCACCACGCCGGGACAGGGGCCTACTAAACACTGAAGCTTTCTTT. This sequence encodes CASSPRRDRGLLNTEAFF.

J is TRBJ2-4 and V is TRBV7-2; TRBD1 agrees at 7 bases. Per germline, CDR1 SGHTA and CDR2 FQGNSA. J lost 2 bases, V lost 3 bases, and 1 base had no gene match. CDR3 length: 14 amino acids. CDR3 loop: CASSFRGPKNIQYF. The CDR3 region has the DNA TGTGCCAGCAGCTTTAGGGGGCCCAAAAACATTCAGTACTTC.

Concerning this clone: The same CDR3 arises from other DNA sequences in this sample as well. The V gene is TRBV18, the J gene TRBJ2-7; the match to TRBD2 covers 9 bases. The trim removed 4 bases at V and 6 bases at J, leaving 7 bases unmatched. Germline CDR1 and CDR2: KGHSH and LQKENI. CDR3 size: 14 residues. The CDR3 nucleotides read TGTGCCAGCTCACGGTTAGCGGGAGAGGGCGAGCAGTACTTC. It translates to CASSRLAGEGEQYF. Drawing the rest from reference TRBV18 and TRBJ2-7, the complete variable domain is NAGVMQNPRHLVRRRGQEARLRCSPMKGHSHVYWYRQLPEEGLKFMVYLQKENIIDESGMPKERFSAEFPKEGPSILRIQQVVRGDSAAYFCASSRLAGEGEQYFGPGTRLTVT.

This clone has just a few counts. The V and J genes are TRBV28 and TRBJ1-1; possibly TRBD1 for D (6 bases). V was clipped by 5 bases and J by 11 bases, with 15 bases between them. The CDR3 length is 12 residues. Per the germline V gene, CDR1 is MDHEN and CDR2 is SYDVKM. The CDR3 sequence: CASSSPTGGAFF. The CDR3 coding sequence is TGTGCCAGCAGTAGTCCGACAGGCGGGGCTTTCTTT.

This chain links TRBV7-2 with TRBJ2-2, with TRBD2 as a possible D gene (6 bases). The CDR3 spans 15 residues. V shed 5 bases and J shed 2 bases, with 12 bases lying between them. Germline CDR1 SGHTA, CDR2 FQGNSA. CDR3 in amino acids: CASSRGLSNTGELFF. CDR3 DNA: TGTGCCAGCAGCCGAGGACTATCTAACACCGGGGAGCTGTTTTTT.

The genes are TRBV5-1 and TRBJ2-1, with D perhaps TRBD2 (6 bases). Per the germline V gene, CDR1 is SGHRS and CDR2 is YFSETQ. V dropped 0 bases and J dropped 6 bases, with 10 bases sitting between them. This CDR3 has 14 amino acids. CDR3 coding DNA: TGCGCCAGCAGCTTGGAGAGTAGCGGCAATGAGCAGTTCTTC. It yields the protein CASSLESSGNEQFF.

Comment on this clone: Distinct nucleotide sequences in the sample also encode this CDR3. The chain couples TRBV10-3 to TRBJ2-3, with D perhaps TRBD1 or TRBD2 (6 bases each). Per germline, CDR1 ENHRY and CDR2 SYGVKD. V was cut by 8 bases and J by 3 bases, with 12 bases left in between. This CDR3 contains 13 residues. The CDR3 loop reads CAISGGRTDTQYF. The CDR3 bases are TGTGCCATCTCTGGGGGGCGGACAGATACGCAGTATTTT.

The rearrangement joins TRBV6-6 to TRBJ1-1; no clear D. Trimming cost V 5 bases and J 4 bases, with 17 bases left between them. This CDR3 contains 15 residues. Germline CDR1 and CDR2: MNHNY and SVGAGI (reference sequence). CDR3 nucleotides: TGTGCCAGCAGTATACAACAGTCCTCAAGCACTGAAGCTTTCTTT. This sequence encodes CASSIQQSSSTEAFF.

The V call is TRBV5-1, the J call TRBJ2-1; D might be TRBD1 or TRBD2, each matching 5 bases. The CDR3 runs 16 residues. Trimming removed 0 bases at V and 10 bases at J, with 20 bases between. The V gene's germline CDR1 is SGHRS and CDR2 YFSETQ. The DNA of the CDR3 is TGCGCCAGCAGCTTGGCCCGTGGAGCCGGGACGATGGAGCAGTTCTTC. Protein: CASSLARGAGTMEQFF.

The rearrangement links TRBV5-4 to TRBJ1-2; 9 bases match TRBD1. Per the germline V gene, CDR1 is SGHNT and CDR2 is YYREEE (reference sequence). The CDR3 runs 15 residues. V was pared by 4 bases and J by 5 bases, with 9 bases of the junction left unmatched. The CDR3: CASSETGTGLYGYTF. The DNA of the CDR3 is TGTGCCAGCAGCGAAACCGGGACAGGGCTTTATGGCTACACCTTC.

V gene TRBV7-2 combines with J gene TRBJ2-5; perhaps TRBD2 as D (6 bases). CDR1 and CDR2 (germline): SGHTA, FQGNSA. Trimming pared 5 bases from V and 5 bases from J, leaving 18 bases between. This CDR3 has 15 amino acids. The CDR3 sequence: CASSNPGLIGETQYF. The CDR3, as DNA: TGTGCCAGCAGCAACCCGGGACTCATTGGGGAGACCCAGTACTTC.

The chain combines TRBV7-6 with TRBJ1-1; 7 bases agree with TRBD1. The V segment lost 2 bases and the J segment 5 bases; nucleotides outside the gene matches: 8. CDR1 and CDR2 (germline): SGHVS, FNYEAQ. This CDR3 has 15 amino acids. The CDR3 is CASSLKTGKATEAFF. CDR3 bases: TGTGCCAGCAGCTTAAAGACAGGGAAAGCAACTGAAGCTTTCTTT. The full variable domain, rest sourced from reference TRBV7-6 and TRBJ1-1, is GAGVSQSPRYKVTKRGQDVALRCDPISGHVSLYWYRQALGQGPEFLTYFNYEAQQDKSGLPNDRFSAERPEGSISTLTIQRTEQRDSAMYRCASSLKTGKATEAFFGQGTRLTVV.

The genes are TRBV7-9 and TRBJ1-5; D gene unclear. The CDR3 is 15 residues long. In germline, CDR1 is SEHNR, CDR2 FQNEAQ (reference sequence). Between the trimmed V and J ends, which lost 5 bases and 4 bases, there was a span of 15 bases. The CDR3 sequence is CASSLGRLENQPQHF. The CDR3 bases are TGTGCCAGCAGCCTCGGGAGGTTGGAGAATCAGCCCCAGCATTTT.

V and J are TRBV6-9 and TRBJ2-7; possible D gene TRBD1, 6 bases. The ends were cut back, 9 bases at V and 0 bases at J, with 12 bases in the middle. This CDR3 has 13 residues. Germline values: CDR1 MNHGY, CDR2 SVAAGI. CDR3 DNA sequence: TGTGCCAGAACAGGGACCGTCTCCTACGAGCAGTACTTC. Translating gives CARTGTVSYEQYF.

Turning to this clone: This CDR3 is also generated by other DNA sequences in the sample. The CDR3 coding sequence is TGTGCCTGGAGTGTGGGGCAAAGCTACAATGAGCAGTTCTTC. Amino acid sequence: CAWSVGQSYNEQFF. This chain uses TRBV30 with TRBJ2-1; TRBD1 is a possible D gene (5 bases). Trimming stripped 0 bases from V and 3 bases from J, with 9 bases between. CDR3 size: 14 residues. Germline CDR1 is GTSNPN and CDR2 is SVGIG (reference sequence).

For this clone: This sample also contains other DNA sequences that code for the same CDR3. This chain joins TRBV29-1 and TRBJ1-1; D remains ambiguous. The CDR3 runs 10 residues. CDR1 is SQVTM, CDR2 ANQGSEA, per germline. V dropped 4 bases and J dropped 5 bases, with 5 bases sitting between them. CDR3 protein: CSVGDTEAFF. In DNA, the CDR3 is TGCAGCGTTGGAGATACTGAAGCTTTCTTT.